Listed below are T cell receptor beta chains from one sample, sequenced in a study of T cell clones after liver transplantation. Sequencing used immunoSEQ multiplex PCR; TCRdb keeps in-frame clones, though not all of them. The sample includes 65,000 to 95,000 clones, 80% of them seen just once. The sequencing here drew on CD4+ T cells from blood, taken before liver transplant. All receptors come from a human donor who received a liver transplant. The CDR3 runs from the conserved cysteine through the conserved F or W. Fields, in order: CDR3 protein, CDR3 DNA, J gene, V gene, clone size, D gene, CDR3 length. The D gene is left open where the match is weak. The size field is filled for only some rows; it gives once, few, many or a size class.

CASSASTGGYTEAFF | TGTGCCAGCAGCGCCTCGACAGGGGGCTACACTGAAGCTTTCTTT | TRBJ1-1 | TRBV7-6 | . | TRBD1 | 15
CASSPELAIETQYF | TGTGCCAGTAGCCCTGAACTAGCGATCGAGACCCAGTACTTC | TRBJ2-5 | TRBV19 | . | TRBD2 | 14
CATAGTSGSWDQYF | TGTGCCACCGCCGGGACTAGCGGGAGCTGGGACCAGTACTTC | TRBJ2-5 | TRBV6-1 | . | TRBD2 | 14
CASSSALAGGPNEQFF | TGTGCCAGCAGCTCGGCACTAGCGGGAGGGCCAAATGAGCAGTTCTTC | TRBJ2-1 | TRBV11-3 | . | TRBD2 | 16
CASSPGQNSNQPQHF | TGCGCCAGCAGCCCGGGACAGAATAGCAATCAGCCCCAGCATTTT | TRBJ1-5 | TRBV5-1 | . | TRBD1 | 15
CASKGDQPQHF | TGTGCCAGCAAGGGAGATCAGCCCCAGCATTTT | TRBJ1-5 | TRBV2 | few | . | 11
CASSLGGSGYTF | TGCGCCAGCAGCTTGGGGGGTTCGGGCTACACCTTC | TRBJ1-2 | TRBV5-1 | . | . | 12
CASSLYRLLGAREETQYF | TGCGCCAGCAGCCTCTACAGGCTGCTGGGTGCTCGTGAAGAGACCCAGTACTTC | TRBJ2-5 | TRBV5-1 | . | . | 18
CASSLETFENEQFF | TGTGCCAGCAGCTTGGAAACCTTTGAAAATGAGCAGTTCTTC | TRBJ2-1 | TRBV5-8 | . | . | 14
CARSSGGYTF | TGTGCCAGAAGTTCGGGGGGCTACACCTTC | TRBJ1-2 | TRBV5-3 | . | . | 10
CASSLRREAGLYTQYF | TGTGCCAGCAGTTTAAGGCGGGAGGCGGGGTTGTATACGCAGTATTTT | TRBJ2-3 | TRBV27 | . | TRBD2 | 16
CASSYRDTQTQYF | TGTGCCAGCAGTTACAGGGACACGCAGACCCAGTACTTC | TRBJ2-5 | TRBV6-5 | . | . | 13
CASSLVGSGDGYTF | TGTGCCAGCAGCTTAGTGGGGAGTGGGGATGGCTACACCTTC | TRBJ1-2 | TRBV7-8 | . | . | 14
CASVRGDHSGANVLTF | TGTGCCAGCGTCCGGGGCGACCACTCTGGGGCCAACGTCCTGACTTTC | TRBJ2-6 | TRBV6-6 | . | . | 16
CASIIIAEETQYF | TGTGCCAGCATAATAATAGCTGAAGAGACCCAGTACTTC | TRBJ2-5 | TRBV2 | few | . | 13
CAWSVGRDQPQHF | TGTGCCTGGAGTGTGGGACGGGATCAGCCCCAGCATTTT | TRBJ1-5 | TRBV30 | . | . | 13
CASSRKTGNTEAFF | TGTGCCAGCAGCCGTAAGACAGGGAACACTGAAGCTTTCTTT | TRBJ1-1 | TRBV5-4 | . | . | 14
CASSKGGSLSSGANVLTF | TGTGCCAGCAGCAAAGGGGGATCCTTAAGCTCTGGGGCCAACGTCCTGACTTTC | TRBJ2-6 | TRBV28 | . | . | 18
CASSRAGTSGYEQYF | TGTGCCAGCAGCCGAGCCGGGACTAGCGGCTACGAGCAGTACTTC | TRBJ2-7 | TRBV9 | . | TRBD2 | 15
CAISTRVTEKLFF | TGTGCCATCTCGACCAGGGTTACTGAAAAACTGTTTTTT | TRBJ1-4 | TRBV10-3 | . | . | 13
CAWRAHRNTEAFF | TGTGCCTGGAGGGCACACCGGAACACTGAAGCTTTCTTT | TRBJ1-1 | TRBV30 | once | . | 13
CASSFKPGGGPYEQYF | TGTGCCAGCAGTTTCAAACCGGGAGGGGGCCCCTACGAGCAGTACTTC | TRBJ2-7 | TRBV27 | few | . | 16
CASSPSRKTGSSYNEQFF | TGTGCCAGTAGTCCCAGCAGAAAGACAGGGAGCTCCTACAATGAGCAGTTCTTC | TRBJ2-1 | TRBV19 | once | TRBD1 | 18
CASSSQGGNTEAFF | TGCGCCAGCAGCTCCCAGGGGGGGAACACTGAAGCTTTCTTT | TRBJ1-1 | TRBV5-1 | . | TRBD1 | 14
CASSLEPMGAEAFF | TGCGCCAGCAGCTTGGAGCCAATGGGGGCTGAAGCTTTCTTT | TRBJ1-1 | TRBV5-1 | . | . | 14
CASSSHRDTQYF | TGTGCCAGCAGTTCCCACAGGGATACGCAGTATTTT | TRBJ2-3 | TRBV7-2 | . | . | 12
CASSIGRGLNEQYF | TGTGCCAGTAGTATAGGTCGGGGTCTCAACGAGCAGTACTTC | TRBJ2-7 | TRBV19 | many | . | 14
CASSFRQSNEKLFF | TGTGCCAGCAGCTTCCGACAGTCTAATGAAAAACTGTTTTTT | TRBJ1-4 | TRBV7-9 | . | . | 14
CSGRWGSETQYF | TGCAGCGGAAGGTGGGGGAGTGAGACCCAGTACTTC | TRBJ2-5 | TRBV29-1 | . | . | 12
CASSEWREAFF | TGTGCCAGCAGTGAATGGAGGGAAGCTTTCTTT | TRBJ1-1 | TRBV6-5 | . | . | 11
CASSSYGLDLNTEAFF | TGCGCCAGCAGCTCTTACGGACTGGACTTGAACACTGAAGCTTTCTTT | TRBJ1-1 | TRBV5-1 | . | . | 16
CASSPNSNLGTDTQYF | TGTGCCAGCTCACCTAACAGTAATCTAGGCACAGATACGCAGTATTTT | TRBJ2-3 | TRBV18 | . | . | 16
CASSPWGQGQETQYF | TGCGCCAGCAGCCCCTGGGGACAGGGGCAAGAGACCCAGTACTTC | TRBJ2-5 | TRBV4-3 | . | TRBD1 | 15
CASSAGTGSLFSGANVLTF | TGTGCCAGTAGTGCCGGGACAGGGTCCCTATTCTCTGGGGCCAACGTCCTGACTTTC | TRBJ2-6 | TRBV19 | . | TRBD1 | 19
CASSESGGGEQYF | TGCGCCAGCAGTGAGTCTGGCGGAGGGGAGCAGTACTTC | TRBJ2-7 | TRBV10-2 | . | . | 13
CATASVWPNTGELFF | TGTGCCACCGCTAGCGTGTGGCCTAACACCGGGGAGCTGTTTTTT | TRBJ2-2 | TRBV7-9 | once | . | 15
CASSLDGSATYGYTF | TGTGCCAGCAGCTTAGACGGATCGGCTACCTATGGCTACACCTTC | TRBJ1-2 | TRBV7-2 | . | . | 15
CASSVETSGIRQFF | TGTGCCAGCAGCGTAGAGACTAGCGGGATACGGCAGTTCTTC | TRBJ2-1 | TRBV9 | . | TRBD2 | 14
CASSYYGTGSYF | TGTGCCAGCAGTTACTACGGGACAGGGAGCTACTTC | TRBJ2-7 | TRBV6-5 | . | TRBD1 | 12
CASSSGLTSYEQYF | TGCGCCAGCAGCTCGGGACTGACCTCCTACGAGCAGTACTTC | TRBJ2-7 | TRBV5-1 | . | . | 14
CASSLEGARTEAFF | TGTGCCAGCAGCTTAGAGGGGGCGCGGACTGAAGCTTTCTTT | TRBJ1-1 | TRBV7-3 | . | TRBD1 | 14
CASSPRDRPSSYEQYF | TGTGCCAGCAGCCCCCGGGACAGGCCTTCATCCTACGAGCAGTACTTC | TRBJ2-7 | TRBV13 | . | TRBD1 | 16
CASSVLLSTSGRIDTQYF | TGTGCCAGCAGCGTCCTCCTGTCGACTAGCGGGAGAATAGATACGCAGTATTTT | TRBJ2-3 | TRBV9 | few | TRBD2 | 18
CASSSTGDGNTIYF | TGCGCCAGCAGCTCGACAGGGGACGGAAACACCATATATTTT | TRBJ1-3 | TRBV5-1 | . | TRBD1 | 14
CASSPSARNTEAFF | TGTGCCAGCTCACCTTCCGCGAGGAACACTGAAGCTTTCTTT | TRBJ1-1 | TRBV18 | . | . | 14
CASSPLGFRASGSYEQYF | TGCGCCAGCAGCCCCCTCGGGTTTCGGGCTAGCGGGAGTTACGAGCAGTACTTC | TRBJ2-7 | TRBV5-1 | once | TRBD2 | 18
CASRAGTSGQSSYNEQFF | TGTGCCAGCAGGGCCGGGACTAGCGGGCAGAGCTCCTACAATGAGCAGTTCTTC | TRBJ2-1 | TRBV2 | once | TRBD2 | 18
CAWSSPWETNEQFF | TGTGCCTGGAGTTCTCCCTGGGAGACTAATGAGCAGTTCTTC | TRBJ2-1 | TRBV30 | once | . | 14
CASSEKGGTDTQYF | TGTGCCAGCAGTGAGAAGGGGGGCACAGATACGCAGTATTTT | TRBJ2-3 | TRBV6-1 | . | . | 14
CASSLSRTGANVLTF | TGTGCCAGCAGTTTATCAAGGACTGGGGCCAACGTCCTGACTTTC | TRBJ2-6 | TRBV27 | . | . | 15
CASSTGGISNTEAFF | TGCGCCAGCAGCACCGGAGGGATTTCGAACACTGAAGCTTTCTTT | TRBJ1-1 | TRBV5-1 | . | . | 15
CASSFFSGASLEQFF | TGTGCCAGCAGCTTTTTCAGTGGGGCTAGCCTCGAGCAGTTCTTC | TRBJ2-1 | TRBV5-6 | . | . | 15
CASGRWREGSYNEQFF | TGCGCCAGTGGTAGGTGGCGGGAGGGGTCCTACAATGAGCAGTTCTTC | TRBJ2-1 | TRBV23-1 | . | TRBD2 | 16
CASSDLLPGGTQYF | TGTGCCAGTAGTGACCTTTTACCCGGGGGGACCCAGTACTTC | TRBJ2-5 | TRBV19 | . | . | 14
CASSVKPIGADEQFF | TGTGCCAGCAGCGTAAAGCCCATAGGAGCCGATGAGCAGTTCTTC | TRBJ2-1 | TRBV9 | . | . | 15